This passage covers 32 T cell receptor beta chains from one sample sequenced in a study of blood T cell repertoires in COVID-19. Sequencing was performed with immunoSEQ multiplex PCR; in TCRdb, only in-frame clones are kept and a portion is missing. In the table there are some 70,000 clones, 90% of which are singletons. The material sequenced was peripheral blood. The receptors here all came from a man aged 50 or older with COVID-19, enrolled during active disease.

The chain recombines TRBV25-1 with TRBJ2-3, with 16 bases that match TRBD2. The CDR3 contains 18 residues. The V gene end was trimmed by 5 bases and the J gene end by 4 bases; junction bases not matched to a gene: 9. CDR1 MGHDK and CDR2 SYGVNS come from the germline V gene. The CDR3 here is CASSQLGTSGRAADTQYF. The CDR3 bases are TGTGCCAGCAGTCAACTCGGGACTAGCGGGAGGGCTGCAGATACGCAGTATTTT. The whole variable domain, remainder taken from reference TRBV25-1 and TRBJ2-3, is EADIYQTPRYLVIGTGKKITLECSQTMGHDKMYWYQQDPGMELHLIHYSYGVNSTEKGDLSSESTVSRIRTEHFPLTLESARPSHTSQYLCASSQLGTSGRAADTQYFGPGTRLTVL.

This clone was observed once. The chain is built from TRBV28 and TRBJ2-1; the match to TRBD2 covers 11 bases. This CDR3 has 17 amino acids. CDR1 and CDR2 from the germline V gene are MDHEN and SYDVKM. V shed 4 bases and J 4 bases; nucleotides not matched to a gene: 9. The CDR3 here is CASSSPGTSGKYNEQFF. In DNA, the CDR3 is TGTGCCAGCAGTTCCCCCGGGACTAGCGGAAAGTACAATGAGCAGTTCTTC.

The chain uses TRBV7-9 and TRBJ1-1; 9 bases are a match to TRBD1. Germline assignment: CDR1 SEHNR and CDR2 FQNEAQ (reference sequence). The junction had 10 bases not matched to a gene; V was cut back by 5 bases and J by 0 bases. The length of the CDR3 is 17 residues. CDR3 coding DNA: TGTGCCAGCAGCGACGGACAGGGGCCTTTTTTGAACACTGAAGCTTTCTTT. Protein product: CASSDGQGPFLNTEAFF.

This clone was seen a single time. The chain has TRBV10-3 and TRBJ1-2; TRBD1 might be the D (5 bases). There are 13 residues in the CDR3. Trimming left V 3 bases short and J 2 bases short, with 7 bases between. CDR1 and CDR2 from the germline V gene are ENHRY and SYGVKD. The CDR3 loop reads CAISDQGNYGYTF. The CDR3 nucleotides read TGTGCCATCAGTGATCAGGGAAACTATGGCTACACCTTC.

The rearrangement joins TRBV5-1 to TRBJ1-5; D is uncertain. There are 15 residues in the CDR3. V shed 1 base and J shed 2 bases, with 10 bases lying between them. Germline CDR1 is SGHRS and CDR2 is YFSETQ. The CDR3 spells CASSLSGLGNQPQHF. CDR3 bases: TGCGCCAGCAGCTTGTCGGGGTTGGGCAATCAGCCCCAGCATTTT. The full variable domain, its missing parts supplied by reference TRBV5-1 and TRBJ1-5, is KAGVTQTPRYLIKTRGQQVTLSCSPISGHRSVSWYQQTPGQGLQFLFEYFSETQRNKGNFPGRFSGRQFSNSRSEMNVSTLELGDSALYLCASSLSGLGNQPQHFGDGTRLSIL.

The genes are TRBV19 and TRBJ2-7; the D gene is possibly TRBD2 (5 bases). V was shortened by 6 bases and J by 3 bases, with 12 bases between the two germline ends. The length of the CDR3 is 13 residues. CDR1 is LNHDA, CDR2 SQIVND, per germline (reference sequence). The CDR3 coding sequence is TGTGCCAGTAGCAACGGGAACCTCTACGAGCAGTACTTC. It yields the protein CASSNGNLYEQYF.

The chain employs TRBV19 and TRBJ1-2; no reliable D call. Germline CDR1 and CDR2: LNHDA and SQIVND (reference sequence). Trimming took off 3 bases at V and 3 bases at J, with 14 bases between the two ends. This CDR3 is 15 amino acids long. The CDR3 is CASSIFIEEDYGYTF. CDR3 bases: TGTGCCAGTAGTATTTTCATTGAAGAGGACTATGGCTACACCTTC.

The rearrangement uses TRBV19 and TRBJ2-1; TRBD1 agrees at 9 bases. The germline gives CDR1 LNHDA, CDR2 SQIVND (reference sequence). The CDR3 has 14 residues. J was trimmed by 8 bases and V by 4 bases; bases with no gene match: 6. CDR3 loop: CASSTTGQGYEQFF. CDR3 DNA: TGTGCCAGTAGTACTACGGGACAGGGCTATGAGCAGTTCTTC. Looking up the rest from reference TRBV19 and TRBJ2-1 gives the full variable domain: DGGITQSPKYLFRKEGQNVTLSCEQNLNHDAMYWYRQDPGQGLRLIYYSQIVNDFQKGDIAEGYSVSREKKESFPLTVTSAQKNPTAFYLCASSTTGQGYEQFFGPGTRLTVL.

The chain combines TRBV6-5 with TRBJ2-3, with D maybe TRBD2 (6 bases). CDR1 and CDR2 from the germline V gene are MNHEY and SVGAGI. The CDR3 is 14 amino acids. V was trimmed by 6 bases and J by 2 bases, leaving 12 bases between them. CDR3 protein: CASRSTRTTDTQYF. CDR3 coding DNA: TGTGCCAGCAGGTCGACTAGAACCACAGATACGCAGTATTTT.

V and J are TRBV6-5 and TRBJ1-2, with TRBD1 identical over 12 bases. CDR1 and CDR2 from the germline V gene are MNHEY and SVGAGI. This CDR3 contains 15 residues. Losses at the gene ends were 5 bases for V and 7 bases for J; bases not matched to a gene: 8. In nucleotides, the CDR3 is TGTGCCAGCAGTAGAATTCCGGGACAGGGGGCTGGCTACACCTTC. Translating gives CASSRIPGQGAGYTF.

J is TRBJ1-1 and V is TRBV9; D is perhaps TRBD1 (6 bases). The ends were cut back, 2 bases at V and 0 bases at J, with 8 bases in the middle. In germline, CDR1 is SGDLS, CDR2 YYNGEE. This CDR3 spans 14 amino acids. Here the CDR3 reads CASSVRQVNTEAFF. The CDR3 DNA is TGTGCCAGCAGCGTCCGACAGGTGAACACTGAAGCTTTCTTT. Full variable domain (remainder filled in from reference TRBV9 and TRBJ1-1): DSGVTQTPKHLITATGQRVTLRCSPRSGDLSVYWYQQSLDQGLQFLIQYYNGEERAKGNILERFSAQQFPDLHSELNLSSLELGDSALYFCASSVRQVNTEAFFGQGTRLTVV.

On this clone itself: The junction departs from germline at one end; a sequencing error may be responsible. The chain uses TRBV7-9 and TRBJ2-7; 8 nucleotides match TRBD1. This CDR3 is 14 amino acids long. The germline V gene encodes CDR1 SEHNR and CDR2 FQNEAQ (reference sequence). CDR3 DNA: TGTGCCAGCAGCCCCTCGGCAGGGGGCGACCTCAAACACTTC. Amino acid sequence: CASSPSAGGDLKHF.

The chain recombines TRBV19 with TRBJ2-7; D is possibly TRBD1 (6 bases). The CDR3 runs 13 residues. Trimming took off 5 bases at V and 3 bases at J, with 11 bases between the two ends. Germline lookup yields CDR1 LNHDA and CDR2 SQIVND (reference sequence). CDR3 amino acids: CASSRDTNYEQYF. As DNA, the CDR3 is TGTGCCAGTAGTCGGGACACCAACTACGAGCAGTACTTC. The variable domain in full, with the rest retrieved from reference TRBV19 and TRBJ2-7, is DGGITQSPKYLFRKEGQNVTLSCEQNLNHDAMYWYRQDPGQGLRLIYYSQIVNDFQKGDIAEGYSVSREKKESFPLTVTSAQKNPTAFYLCASSRDTNYEQYFGPGTRLTVT.

The chain couples TRBV21-1 to TRBJ2-1; the table names TRBD1, a call not compared with the DNA. TRBV21-1 corresponds to a pseudogene. This CDR3 region has 14 residues. DNA for the CDR3: TGTGCCAGCAGAGGACAGAGAGATTACAATGAGCAGTTCTTC. This gives the protein CASRGQRDYNEQFF.

This clone is a singleton in its sample. The rearrangement joins TRBV30 to TRBJ2-7; D possibly corresponds to TRBD2 (5 bases). Germline V gene data show CDR1 as GTSNPN and CDR2 as SVGIG (reference sequence). This CDR3 is built from 13 residues. V lost 2 bases to trimming and J lost 3 bases, with 11 bases between them. DNA of the CDR3: TGTGCCTGGAGTCGGGGTTCAAGCTACGAGCAGTACTTC. Translated, it gives CAWSRGSSYEQYF.

This clone was counted between two and nine times. The chain links TRBV19 to TRBJ1-5; 7 nucleotides align to TRBD1. The CDR3 covers 17 residues. The V gene end was trimmed by 5 bases and the J gene end by 0 bases; junction bases not matched to a gene: 10. Germline V gene data show CDR1 as LNHDA and CDR2 as SQIVND (reference sequence). This CDR3 is CASSARQGSYSNQPQHF. CDR3 DNA sequence: TGTGCCAGTAGTGCCCGACAGGGATCCTATAGCAATCAGCCCCAGCATTTT.

The chain has TRBV19 and TRBJ1-1; TRBD1 agrees at 11 bases. This CDR3 contains 15 residues. V shed 6 bases, J shed 3 bases, and the junction held 6 bases outside the gene matches. Germline CDR1 and CDR2: LNHDA and SQIVND (reference sequence). CDR3 amino acids: CASSPLDRGHTEAFF. Here the CDR3 DNA reads TGTGCCAGTAGCCCTCTGGACAGGGGGCACACTGAAGCTTTCTTT.

V and J are TRBV4-1 and TRBJ2-3; 10 nucleotides line up with TRBD2. J lost 4 bases, V lost 4 bases, and 11 bases had no gene match. CDR1 MGHRA and CDR2 YSYEKL come from the germline V gene. The CDR3 loop spans 17 amino acids. CDR3: CASSPRPAGGVADTQYF. As DNA, the CDR3 is TGCGCCAGCAGCCCACGCCCAGCGGGAGGGGTAGCAGATACGCAGTATTTT.

J is TRBJ1-2 and V is TRBV6-5; D is undetermined. The germline gives CDR1 MNHEY, CDR2 SVGAGI. There are 14 residues in the CDR3. V was trimmed by 8 bases and J by 2 bases, leaving 15 bases between them. The CDR3 sequence is CASALEAANYGYTF. For the CDR3, the DNA is TGTGCCAGCGCCCTCGAGGCGGCCAACTATGGCTACACCTTC.

J is TRBJ2-1 and V is TRBV7-8; 10 bases map to TRBD2. Germline V gene lookup returns CDR1 SGHVS and CDR2 FQNEAQ. V lost 1 base and J lost 6; bases outside the gene matches: 9. The CDR3 is made up of 17 amino acids. The CDR3 region has the DNA TGTGCCAGCAGCTTAGGCTACACTAGCGGGATACGCAATGAGCAGTTCTTC. Its translation is CASSLGYTSGIRNEQFF.

This clone appeared once. The gene calls are TRBV25-1 and TRBJ2-6; D may be TRBD2 (7 bases). Germline V gives CDR1 MGHDK, CDR2 SYGVNS. V lost 5 bases and J lost 4, with 15 bases in between. The CDR3 is 16 amino acids. The CDR3 loop reads CASSPRTAGGANVLTF. The CDR3 DNA is TGTGCCAGCAGTCCCCGGACAGCGGGAGGGGCCAACGTCCTGACTTTC.

This clone was observed once. The rearrangement uses TRBV5-5 and TRBJ1-5; D remains ambiguous. The CDR3 covers 13 residues. Between the trimmed V and J ends, which lost 2 bases and 0 bases, there was a span of 3 bases. Germline V gives CDR1 SGHKS, CDR2 YYEKEE (reference sequence). DNA of the CDR3: TGTGCCAGCAGCTTATATAGCAATCAGCCCCAGCATTTT. It yields the protein CASSLYSNQPQHF.

This clone was seen once. The chain employs TRBV20-1 and TRBJ2-1, with 10 bases lining up with TRBD2. J gave up 15 bases and V 5 bases, and 7 bases lay outside the gene matches. There are 11 residues in the CDR3. Looked up from germline, CDR1 is DFQATT and CDR2 is SNEGSKA (reference sequence). CDR3 loop: CSAGSGRRWFF. For the CDR3, the DNA is TGCAGTGCTGGTAGCGGGAGGAGGTGGTTCTTC.

The gene calls are TRBV7-2 and TRBJ2-1, with D tentatively TRBD2 (5 bases). The CDR3 sequence is 15 residues long. Trimming removed 5 bases from V and 3 bases from J, with 14 bases in between. Germline V lookup: CDR1 SGHTA, CDR2 FQGNSA. The CDR3 DNA reads as TGTGCCAGCAGCCCTCGACTACCGAGCTACAATGAGCAGTTCTTC. This translates into CASSPRLPSYNEQFF. Full variable domain (rest looked up from reference TRBV7-2 and TRBJ2-1): GAGVSQSPSNKVTEKGKDVELRCDPISGHTALYWYRQSLGQGLEFLIYFQGNSAPDKSGLPSDRFSAERTGGSVSTLTIQRTQQEDSAVYLCASSPRLPSYNEQFFGPGTRLTVL.

The chain has TRBV27 and TRBJ1-1; D call uncertain. Germline V gives CDR1 MNHEY, CDR2 SMNVEV (reference sequence). V lost 5 bases and J 1 base, leaving 11 bases between the germline ends. CDR3 length: 14 residues. The CDR3 region is CASSPMTRNTEAFF. Here the CDR3 DNA reads TGTGCCAGCAGTCCCATGACAAGGAACACTGAAGCTTTCTTT.

CDR3 sequence: CASSLEAGTEAFF. CDR3 coding DNA: TGTGCCAGCAGTTTAGAGGCCGGGACTGAAGCTTTCTTT. This chain uses TRBV12-3 or TRBV12-4 with TRBJ1-1; D gene uncertain. Trimming removed 1 base at V and 5 bases at J, with 8 bases between. The CDR3 loop spans 13 amino acids.

This clone was seen just once. This rearrangement joins TRBV5-4 to TRBJ2-3, with D tentatively TRBD2 (5 bases). This CDR3 has 15 residues. In germline, CDR1 is SGHNT, CDR2 YYREEE (reference sequence). The V gene lost 1 base and the J gene lost 1 base, with 10 bases spanning the gap. CDR3 nucleotide sequence: TGTGCCAGCAGCTTGTGGGAGAGGGGCACAGATACGCAGTATTTT. Amino acids: CASSLWERGTDTQYF.

This clone was counted a few times. The chain has TRBV30 and TRBJ2-5, with TRBD2 matching over 8 bases. V was pared by 2 bases and J by 10 bases, with 9 bases of the junction left unmatched. The CDR3 has 13 residues. From germline, CDR1 is GTSNPN and CDR2 SVGIG (reference sequence). CDR3 nucleotide sequence: TGTGCCTGGAGTTCCCTAACCGGGACTAGCCAGTACTTC. Amino acids: CAWSSLTGTSQYF.

The chain carries TRBV7-2 and TRBJ2-3; the D is unclear. V was pared by 2 bases and J by 1 base, with 10 bases between. Germline V gene lookup returns CDR1 SGHTA and CDR2 FQGNSA. The CDR3 spans 15 residues. As DNA, the CDR3 is TGTGCCAGCAGCTTATCTTTCCAGGGCACAGATACGCAGTATTTT. Residues: CASSLSFQGTDTQYF.

This chain uses TRBV10-3 with TRBJ1-1; D gene ambiguous. V was cut by 4 bases and J by 0 bases, with 9 bases left in between. This CDR3 contains 14 residues. Germline CDR1 is ENHRY and CDR2 is SYGVKD. The CDR3 DNA reads TGTGCCATCAGTGCGATAGGAGTGAACACTGAAGCTTTCTTT. This encodes CAISAIGVNTEAFF.

The V and J genes are TRBV6-6 and TRBJ2-7; 9 bases agree with TRBD2. The J segment lost 3 bases and the V segment lost 11 bases, leaving 5 bases of the junction unmatched. Germline-derived CDR1 and CDR2 are MNHNY and SVGAGI (reference sequence). The CDR3 totals 12 residues. The CDR3 loop reads CAVRGGRYEQYF. CDR3 in DNA: TGTGCCGTGCGGGGGGGACGCTACGAGCAGTACTTC.

The CDR3 DNA sequence: TGTGCCAGCAGCCAAATGGCAATGGCTGGAAACACCATATATTTT. The encoded protein is CASSQMAMAGNTIYF. The chain employs TRBV3-1 (or the pseudogene TRBV3-2) and TRBJ1-3; D call uncertain. This CDR3 is 15 amino acids long. Trimming left V 2 bases short and J 2 bases short, with 10 bases between. Germline V lookup: CDR1 LGHDT, CDR2 YNNKEL (reference sequence).